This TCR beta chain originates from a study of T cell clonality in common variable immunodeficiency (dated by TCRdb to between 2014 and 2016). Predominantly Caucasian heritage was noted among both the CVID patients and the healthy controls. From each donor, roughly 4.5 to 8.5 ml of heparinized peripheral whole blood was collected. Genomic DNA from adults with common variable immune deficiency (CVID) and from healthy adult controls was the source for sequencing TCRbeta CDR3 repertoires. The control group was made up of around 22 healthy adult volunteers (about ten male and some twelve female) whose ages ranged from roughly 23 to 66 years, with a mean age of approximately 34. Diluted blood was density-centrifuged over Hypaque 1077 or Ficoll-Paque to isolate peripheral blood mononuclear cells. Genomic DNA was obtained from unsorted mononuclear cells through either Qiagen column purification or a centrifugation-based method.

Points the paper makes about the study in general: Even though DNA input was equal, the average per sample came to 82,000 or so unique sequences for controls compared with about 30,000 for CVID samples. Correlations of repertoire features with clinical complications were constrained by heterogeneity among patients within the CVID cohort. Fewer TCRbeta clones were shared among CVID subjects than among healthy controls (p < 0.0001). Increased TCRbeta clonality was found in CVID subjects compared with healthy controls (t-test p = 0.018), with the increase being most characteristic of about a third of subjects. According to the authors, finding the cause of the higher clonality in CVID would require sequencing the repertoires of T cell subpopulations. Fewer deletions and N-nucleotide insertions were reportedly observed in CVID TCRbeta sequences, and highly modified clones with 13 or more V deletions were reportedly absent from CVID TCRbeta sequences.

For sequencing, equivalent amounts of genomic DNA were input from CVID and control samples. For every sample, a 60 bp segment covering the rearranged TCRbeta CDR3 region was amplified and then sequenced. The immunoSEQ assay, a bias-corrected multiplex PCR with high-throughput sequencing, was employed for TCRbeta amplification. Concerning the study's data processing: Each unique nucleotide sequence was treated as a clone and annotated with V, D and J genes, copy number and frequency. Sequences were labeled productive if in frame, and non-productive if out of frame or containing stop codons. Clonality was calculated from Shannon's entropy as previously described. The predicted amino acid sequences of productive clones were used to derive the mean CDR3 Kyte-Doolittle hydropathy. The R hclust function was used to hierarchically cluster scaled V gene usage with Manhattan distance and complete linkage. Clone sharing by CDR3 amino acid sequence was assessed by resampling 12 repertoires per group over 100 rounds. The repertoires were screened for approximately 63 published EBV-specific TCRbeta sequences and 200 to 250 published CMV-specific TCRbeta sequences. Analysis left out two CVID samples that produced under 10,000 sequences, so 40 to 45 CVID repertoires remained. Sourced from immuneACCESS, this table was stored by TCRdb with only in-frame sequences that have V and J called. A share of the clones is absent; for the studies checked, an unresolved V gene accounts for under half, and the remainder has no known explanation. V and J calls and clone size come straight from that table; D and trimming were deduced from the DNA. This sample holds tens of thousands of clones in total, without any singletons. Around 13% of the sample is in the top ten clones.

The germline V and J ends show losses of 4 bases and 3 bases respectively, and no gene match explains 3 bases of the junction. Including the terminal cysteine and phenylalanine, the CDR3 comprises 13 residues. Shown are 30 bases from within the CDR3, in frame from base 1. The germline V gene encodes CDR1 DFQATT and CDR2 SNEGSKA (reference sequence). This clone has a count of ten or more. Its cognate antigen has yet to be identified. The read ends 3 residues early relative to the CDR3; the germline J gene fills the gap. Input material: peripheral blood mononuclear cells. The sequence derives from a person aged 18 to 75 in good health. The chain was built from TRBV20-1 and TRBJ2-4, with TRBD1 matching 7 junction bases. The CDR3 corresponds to CSATTGNKNIQYF. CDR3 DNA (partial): TGCAGTGCTACGACAGGGAACAAAAACATT.